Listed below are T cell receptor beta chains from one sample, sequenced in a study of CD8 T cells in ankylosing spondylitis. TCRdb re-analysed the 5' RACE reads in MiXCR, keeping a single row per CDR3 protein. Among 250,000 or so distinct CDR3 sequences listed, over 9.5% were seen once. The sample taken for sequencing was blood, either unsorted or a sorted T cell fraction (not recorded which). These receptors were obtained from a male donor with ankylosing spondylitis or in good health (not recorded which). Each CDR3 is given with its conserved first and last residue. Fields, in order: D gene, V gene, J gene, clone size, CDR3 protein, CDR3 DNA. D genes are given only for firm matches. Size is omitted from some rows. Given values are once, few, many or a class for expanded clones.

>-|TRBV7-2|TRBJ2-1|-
CASSPGHLYNEQFF
TGTGCCAGCAGCCCGGGACACCTTTACAATGAGCAGTTCTTC
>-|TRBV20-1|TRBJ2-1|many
CSAREGSSYNEQFF
TGCAGTGCTAGAGAGGGGAGCTCCTACAATGAGCAGTTCTTC
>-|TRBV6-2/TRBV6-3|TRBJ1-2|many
CASSYSGRNYGYTF
TGTGCCAGCAGTTACTCGGGCAGGAACTATGGCTACACCTTC
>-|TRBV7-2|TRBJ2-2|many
CASSEGVTNTGELFF
TGTGCCAGCTCTGAGGGGGTCACGAACACCGGGGAGCTGTTTTTT
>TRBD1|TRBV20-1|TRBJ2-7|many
CSARATPGTGRSYEQYF
TGCAGTGCTAGAGCCACACCCGGGACAGGGCGATCCTACGAGCAGTACTTC
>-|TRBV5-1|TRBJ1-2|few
CASRWDTGPLYGYTF
TGCGCCAGCAGATGGGATACAGGGCCCCTCTATGGCTACACCTTC
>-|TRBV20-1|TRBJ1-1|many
CSALDTYTEAFF
TGCAGTGCCCTGGACACCTACACTGAAGCTTTCTTT
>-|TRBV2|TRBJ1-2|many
CASSAVGLNYGYTF
TGTGCCAGCAGTGCGGTCGGGCTCAACTATGGCTACACCTTC
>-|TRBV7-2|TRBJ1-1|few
CASSPQGSTPGAFF
TGTGCCAGCAGCCCCCAAGGGTCCACTCCGGGGGCTTTCTTT
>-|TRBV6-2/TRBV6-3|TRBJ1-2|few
CASSPRAKMDGYTF
TGTGCCAGCAGCCCCCGGGCGAAAATGGATGGCTACACCTTC
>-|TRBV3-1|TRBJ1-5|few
CASSHRAGGNQPQHF
TGTGCCAGCAGCCACAGGGCTGGGGGCAATCAGCCCCAGCATTTT
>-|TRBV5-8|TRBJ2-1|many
CASSFWGGEEQFF
TGTGCCAGCAGCTTCTGGGGTGGTGAGGAGCAGTTCTTC
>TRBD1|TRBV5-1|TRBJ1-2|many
CASRLEDRAYGYTF
TGCGCCAGCAGACTGGAGGACAGGGCCTATGGCTACACCTTC
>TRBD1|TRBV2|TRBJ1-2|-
CASYEARGQGSYTF
TGTGCCAGCTACGAAGCAAGGGGACAGGGCAGCTACACCTTC
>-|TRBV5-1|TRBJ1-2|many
CASSPSGTYGYTF
TGCGCCAGCAGCCCTTCTGGGACCTATGGCTACACCTTC
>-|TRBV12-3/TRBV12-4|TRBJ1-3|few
CAGSVTGNTIYF
TGTGCCGGCAGTGTAACCGGAAACACCATATATTTT
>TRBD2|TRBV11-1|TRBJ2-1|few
CASSPPPWSELAGDIYNEQFF
TGTGCCAGCAGCCCCCCCCCCTGGTCAGAACTAGCGGGAGATATCTACAATGAGCAGTTCTTC
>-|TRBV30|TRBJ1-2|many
CAWSVSEYGYTF
TGTGCCTGGAGTGTAAGCGAGTATGGCTACACCTTC
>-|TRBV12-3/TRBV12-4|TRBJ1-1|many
CASSLVYKVAEAFF
TGTGCCAGCAGTTTGGTTTATAAGGTCGCTGAAGCTTTCTTT
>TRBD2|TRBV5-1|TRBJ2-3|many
CASSLAGTSMDTQYF
TGCGCCAGCAGCTTGGCCGGGACTAGCATGGATACGCAGTATTTT
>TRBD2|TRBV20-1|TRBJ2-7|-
CSASQTSGGPSYEQYF
TGCAGTGCGAGCCAGACTAGCGGGGGGCCCTCCTACGAGCAGTACTTC
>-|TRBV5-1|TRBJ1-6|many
CASTWDTPSYNSPLHF
TGCGCCAGCACCTGGGACACTCCTTCCTATAATTCACCCCTCCACTTT
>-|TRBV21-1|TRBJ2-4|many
CASSNLDREWAKNIQYF
TGTGCCAGCAGCAATCTAGACAGGGAGTGGGCCAAAAACATTCAGTACTTC
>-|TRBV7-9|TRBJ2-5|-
CASSWGGGQETQYF
TGTGCCAGCAGCTGGGGCGGAGGCCAAGAGACCCAGTACTTC
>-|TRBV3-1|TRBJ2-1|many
CASSQDKLRIGEQFF
TGTGCCAGCAGCCAGGACAAGTTGAGGATAGGTGAGCAGTTCTTC
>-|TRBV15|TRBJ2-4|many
CATSRGQAGHIQYF
TGTGCCACCAGCAGAGGACAGGCCGGCCACATTCAGTACTTC
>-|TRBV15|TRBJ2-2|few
CATSRPGDRAGELFF
TGTGCCACCAGCAGGCCTGGAGATCGTGCCGGGGAGCTGTTTTTT
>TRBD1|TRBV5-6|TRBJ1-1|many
CASSPAGTVNTEAFF
TGTGCCAGCAGCCCGGCCGGGACAGTGAACACTGAAGCTTTCTTT
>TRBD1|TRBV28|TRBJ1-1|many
CASSLASGTGRTEAFF
TGTGCCAGCAGTTTAGCCTCCGGGACAGGGAGGACTGAAGCTTTCTTT
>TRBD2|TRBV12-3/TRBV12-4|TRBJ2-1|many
CASTFDFGRENEQFF
TGTGCCAGCACCTTCGACTTTGGGCGGGAGAATGAGCAGTTCTTC
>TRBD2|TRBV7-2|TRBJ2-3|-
CASSPPYGRGVRDTQYF
TGTGCCAGCAGCCCCCCGTATGGTCGGGGGGTCCGAGATACGCAGTATTTT
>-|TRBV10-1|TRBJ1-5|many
CASSVTGNSNQPQHF
TGCGCCAGCAGTGTTACAGGGAATAGCAATCAGCCCCAGCATTTT
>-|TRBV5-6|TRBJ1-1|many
CASRSWGSNTEAFF
TGTGCCAGCAGGTCGTGGGGGTCGAACACTGAAGCTTTCTTT
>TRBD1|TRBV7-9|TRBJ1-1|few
CASSPSTGGADTEAFF
TGTGCCAGCAGCCCTTCGACAGGGGGCGCGGACACTGAAGCTTTCTTT
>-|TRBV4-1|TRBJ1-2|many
CASSQEQGLDYGYTF
TGCGCCAGCAGCCAAGAGCAGGGACTTGACTATGGCTACACCTTC
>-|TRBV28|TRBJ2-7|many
CASSSHGDEQYF
TGTGCCAGCAGCTCACACGGGGACGAGCAGTACTTC
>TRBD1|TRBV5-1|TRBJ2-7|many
CASSIGTGVYEQYF
TGCGCCAGCAGCATTGGGACAGGGGTTTACGAGCAGTACTTC
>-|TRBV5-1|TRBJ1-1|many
CASSLEVSEAFF
TGCGCCAGCAGCCTTGAGGTTTCTGAAGCTTTCTTT
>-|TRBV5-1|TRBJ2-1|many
CASSPPGSSYNEQFF
TGCGCCAGCAGCCCGCCGGGGAGTAGCTACAATGAGCAGTTCTTC
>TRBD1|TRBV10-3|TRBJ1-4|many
CAISGQPNEKLFF
TGTGCCATCTCGGGACAGCCAAATGAAAAACTGTTTTTT
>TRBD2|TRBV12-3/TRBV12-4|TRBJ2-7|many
CASSFPAGGLYEQYF
TGTGCCAGCAGTTTCCCAGCGGGGGGCCTCTACGAGCAGTACTTC
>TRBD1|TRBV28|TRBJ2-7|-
CASSLSPGQGQDEQYF
TGTGCCAGCAGTTTATCCCCCGGACAGGGTCAGGACGAGCAGTACTTC
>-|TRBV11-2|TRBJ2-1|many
CASSLRRDAGYNEQFF
TGTGCCAGCAGCTTAAGGCGGGACGCGGGCTACAATGAGCAGTTCTTC
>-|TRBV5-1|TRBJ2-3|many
CASSFHGSESTDTQYF
TGCGCCAGCAGCTTCCATGGTAGCGAAAGCACAGATACGCAGTATTTT
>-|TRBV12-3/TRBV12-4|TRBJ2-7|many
CASSLNGQATYEQYF
TGTGCCAGCAGTTTAAACGGGCAGGCTACCTACGAGCAGTACTTC
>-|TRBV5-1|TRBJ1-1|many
CASSLGHSNTEAFF
TGCGCCAGCAGCTTGGGACATTCGAACACTGAAGCTTTCTTT
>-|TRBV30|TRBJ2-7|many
CAWSVHKLNYEQYF
TGTGCCTGGAGTGTACATAAATTAAACTACGAGCAGTACTTC
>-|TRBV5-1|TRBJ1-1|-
CASSLGSLEEAFF
TGCGCCAGCAGCTTGGGGTCGTTGGAAGAAGCTTTCTTT
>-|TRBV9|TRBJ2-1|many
CASSVGGGQIHNEQFF
TGTGCCAGCAGCGTAGGGGGGGGGCAGATCCACAATGAGCAGTTCTTC
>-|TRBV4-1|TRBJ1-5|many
CASSQASEQPQHF
TGCGCCAGCAGCCAAGCGTCGGAACAGCCCCAGCATTTT
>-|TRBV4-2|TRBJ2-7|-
CASSQGGYEQYF
TGTGCCAGCAGCCAGGGGGGTTACGAGCAGTACTTC
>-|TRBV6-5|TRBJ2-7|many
CASSYSSLGYEQYF
TGTGCCAGCAGTTACTCGTCACTGGGCTACGAGCAGTACTTC
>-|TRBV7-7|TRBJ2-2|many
CASSQGVRGNTGELFF
TGTGCCAGCAGTCAAGGGGTGAGGGGAAACACCGGGGAGCTGTTTTTT
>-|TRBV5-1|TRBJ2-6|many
CASSWGDGANVLTF
TGCGCCAGCAGCTGGGGAGATGGGGCCAACGTCCTGACTTTC
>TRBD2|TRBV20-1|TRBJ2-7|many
CSARSMASGRYEQYF
TGCAGTGCTAGGTCTATGGCTAGCGGGAGGTACGAGCAGTACTTC
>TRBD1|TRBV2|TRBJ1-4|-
CASSEGDSNEKLFF
TGTGCCAGCAGTGAAGGGGACAGTAATGAAAAACTGTTTTTT
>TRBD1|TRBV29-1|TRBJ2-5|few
CSVDTDRAAQYF
TGCAGCGTTGACACGGACAGGGCGGCCCAGTACTTC
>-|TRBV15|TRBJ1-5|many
CATSRVLGASNQPQHF
TGTGCCACCAGCAGAGTCTTAGGGGCCAGCAATCAGCCCCAGCATTTT
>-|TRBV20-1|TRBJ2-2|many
CSARSRGELTGELFF
TGCAGTGCCAGGAGCAGGGGCGAGCTTACCGGGGAGCTGTTTTTT